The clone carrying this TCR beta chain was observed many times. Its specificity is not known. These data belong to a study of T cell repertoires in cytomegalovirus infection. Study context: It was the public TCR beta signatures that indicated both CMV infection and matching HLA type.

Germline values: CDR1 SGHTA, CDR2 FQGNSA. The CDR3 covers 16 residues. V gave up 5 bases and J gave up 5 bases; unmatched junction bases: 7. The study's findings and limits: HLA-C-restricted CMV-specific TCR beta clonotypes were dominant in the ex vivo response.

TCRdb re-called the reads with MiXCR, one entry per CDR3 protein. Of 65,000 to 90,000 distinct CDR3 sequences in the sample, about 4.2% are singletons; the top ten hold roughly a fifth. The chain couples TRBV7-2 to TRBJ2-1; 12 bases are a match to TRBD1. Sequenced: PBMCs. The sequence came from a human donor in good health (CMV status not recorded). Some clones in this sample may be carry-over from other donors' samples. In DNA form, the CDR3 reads TGTGCCAGCAGCGACACCGGGACAGGGGGCCACAATGAGCAGTTCTTC. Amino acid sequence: CASSDTGTGGHNEQFF.